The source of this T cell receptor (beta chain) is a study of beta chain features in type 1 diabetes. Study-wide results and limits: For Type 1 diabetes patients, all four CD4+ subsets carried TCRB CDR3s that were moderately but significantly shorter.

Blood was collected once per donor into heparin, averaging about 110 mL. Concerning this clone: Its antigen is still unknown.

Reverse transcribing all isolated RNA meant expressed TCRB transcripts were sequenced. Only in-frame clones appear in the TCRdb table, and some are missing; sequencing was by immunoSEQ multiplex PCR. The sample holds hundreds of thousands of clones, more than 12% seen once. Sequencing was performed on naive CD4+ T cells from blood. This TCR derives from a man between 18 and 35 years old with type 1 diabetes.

DNA of the CDR3: TGTGCCAGCAGTTTCAATGGCGGCAGCTCCTACAATGAGCAGTTCTTC. Encoded protein: CASSFNGGSSYNEQFF. This chain connects TRBV27 to TRBJ2-1; D is unclear. Germline CDR1 and CDR2: MNHEY and SMNVEV (reference sequence). The CDR3 spans 16 residues. V dropped 3 bases and J dropped 0 bases, with 12 bases sitting between them.